This TCR beta chain was obtained from a study of breast tumors, draining lymph nodes, adjacent tissues. Points from the study as a whole: Data only fit, rather than demonstrated, lymph node origin of most tumor T cells.

In its sample, this clonotype was seen once. Its antigen is unidentified. It may be a read error: a sequence one base away is much more abundant. MiXCR, applied by TCRdb to the multiplex PCR reads, yields one record per CDR3 protein. The sample carries fewer than 85,000 distinct CDR3 sequences, approximately 19% recorded once. The lymph nodes were axillary draining lymph nodes from breast cancer patients. Germline assignment: CDR1 SGDLS and CDR2 YYNGEE. CDR3 length equals 14 residues. Unmatched junction bases numbered 6, after V lost 2 bases and J lost 7 bases. The V gene is TRBV9, the J gene TRBJ1-2; 9 nucleotides agree with TRBD1. The specimen was axillary lymph node tissue. This receptor was taken from a female donor with breast cancer. Some clones in this sample may be carry-over from other donors' samples. The CDR3 loop reads CASSVGTGSCGYTF. CDR3 bases: TGTGCCAGCAGCGTCGGGACAGGGAGCTGTGGCTACACCTTC.